This T cell receptor beta chain came from a study of Ad26.COV2.S vaccination and SARS-CoV-2 variants. Study in general: The trial was COV1001 and the donor's arm was Ad26.COV2.S.

Profiling relied on immunoSEQ multiplex PCR, and the TCRdb table lists in-frame clones only, not all of them. The table records about 350,000 clones, 75% to 90% of them present only once. Treatment specified: around 19 received Ad26.COV2.S at low or high dose, single or two shots; 5 received placebo; per-sample allocation not given. The samples date from day 63 after the first vaccine or placebo injection. The sequencing used peripheral blood, collected in a trial of Ad26.COV2.S vaccine versus placebo. This TCR came from a person between 18 and 60 years old who received the Ad26.COV2.S COVID-19 vaccine or a placebo.

The DNA for the CDR3 is TGTGCCACCAGTGATGGACCGGGACAGGAAAACAATGAGCAGTTCTTC. Its translation is CATSDGPGQENNEQFF. The V gene is TRBV24-1, the J gene TRBJ2-1, with 8 bases aligning to TRBD1. The germline gives CDR1 KGHDR, CDR2 SFDVKD. This CDR3 contains 16 residues. The ends lost 3 bases at V and 5 bases at J; junction bases unmatched: 8.